The T cell receptor beta chain under discussion was sequenced for a study of CD8 T cells in Susac syndrome. Random hexamers were used to reverse transcribe the RNA input (about 0.5 to 1 ug). TCR beta CDR3 was amplified by immunoSEQ covering 54 Vbeta and 13 Jbeta. From the immunoSEQ multiplex PCR reads, TCRdb called clonotypes with MiXCR, one entry per CDR3 protein. The sample holds 180,000 or so distinct CDR3 sequences, 85% to 95% seen once. Trimming removed 4 bases from V and 2 bases from J; junction bases left unmatched: 9. Germline-derived CDR1 and CDR2 are SQVTM and ANQGSEA. The CDR3 is made up of 15 amino acids. Sequencing targeted TCR beta in T cells from blood (CD8+ and CD4+). Controls matched for sex and age were healthy donors.

The J gene is TRBJ2-3, the V gene TRBV29-1, with 7 bases identical to TRBD2. The sequence derives from a human donor in good health. Sequenced: CD4+ T cells from PBMCs. CDR3 in DNA: TGCAGCGTTGCTCCCGGGAGGCAGCACACAGATACGCAGTATTTT. Its translation is CSVAPGRQHTDTQYF.